This TCR beta chain was sequenced for a study of CD8 T cells in Susac syndrome. An input of 0.5 to 1 ug of RNA was subjected to reverse transcription using random hexamers. The immunoSEQ assay covered 54 Vbeta and 13 Jbeta segments for CDR3. TCRdb redid the calling of the immunoSEQ multiplex PCR reads with MiXCR, one entry per CDR3 protein. The sample consists of about 290,000 distinct CDR3 sequences, around nine tenths of them appearing once. Deletions cut 1 base from V and 0 bases from J, with 8 bases between. The CDR3 covers 16 residues. Germline-derived CDR1 and CDR2 are SGHRS and YFSETQ. CD8+ and CD4+ T cells from blood underwent TCR beta sequencing, which was carried out in a high-throughput format. The multiple sclerosis controls were treatment-naive patients with relapsing-remitting disease that was stable or active. Isolation of CD8+ and CD4+ T cells was performed negatively, whereas enrichment of TEMRA cells was done by FACS.

V and J are TRBV5-1 and TRBJ1-6; D is unresolved. Sequenced material: CD8+ T cells from PBMCs. This TCR was sampled from a human donor with multiple sclerosis. CDR3 protein: CASSLTPSSYNSPLHF. CDR3 nucleotide sequence: TGCGCCAGCAGCTTGACCCCGAGCTCCTATAATTCACCCCTCCACTTT.